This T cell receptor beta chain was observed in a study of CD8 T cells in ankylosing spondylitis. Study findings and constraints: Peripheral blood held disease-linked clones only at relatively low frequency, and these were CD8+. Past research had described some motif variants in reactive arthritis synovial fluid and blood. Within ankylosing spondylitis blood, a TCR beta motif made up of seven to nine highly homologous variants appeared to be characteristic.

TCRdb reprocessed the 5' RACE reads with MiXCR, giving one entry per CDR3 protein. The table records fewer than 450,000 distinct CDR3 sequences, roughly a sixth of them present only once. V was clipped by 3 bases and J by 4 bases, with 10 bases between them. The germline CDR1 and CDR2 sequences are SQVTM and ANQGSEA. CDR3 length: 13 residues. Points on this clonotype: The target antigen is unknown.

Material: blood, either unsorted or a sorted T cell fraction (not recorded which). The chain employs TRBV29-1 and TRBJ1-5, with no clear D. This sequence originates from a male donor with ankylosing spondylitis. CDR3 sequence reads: CSVDTGSNQPQHF. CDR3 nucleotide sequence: TGCAGCGTTGACACGGGATCTAATCAGCCCCAGCATTTT. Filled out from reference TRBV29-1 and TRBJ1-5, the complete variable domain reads SAVISQKPSRDICQRGTSLTIQCQVDSQVTMMFWYRQQPGQSLTLIATANQGSEATYESGFVIDKFPISRPNLTFSTLTVSNMSPEDSSIYLCSVDTGSNQPQHFGDGTRLSIL.